Following are 19 T cell receptor beta chains from one sample sequenced in a study of control samples from healthy donors and cancer patients (dated by TCRdb to the early 2020s). Library preparation employed the immunoSEQ multiplex PCR assay. TCRdb carries this immuneACCESS record with in-frame sequences only. Its versions omit some clonotypes, under half of them owing to an unresolved V gene in the studies checked, with the rest unexplained. For this sample there are some 89,000 clones; 85% appear just once. About 2.1% of the sample is taken by the ten largest. Sequencing was done on a sample of blood. The source of these receptors is a woman aged 40 to 50 in good health.

This chain uses TRBV29-1 with TRBJ2-7, with TRBD1 matching over 7 bases. The CDR3 consists of 17 residues. Germline V lookup: CDR1 SQVTM, CDR2 ANQGSEA. Losses at the gene ends were 2 bases for V and 0 bases for J; bases not matched to a gene: 13. CDR3 coding DNA: TGCAGCGTTGAAATCGACCAGACAGGGCCTATCTCCTACGAGCAGTACTTC. As protein: CSVEIDQTGPISYEQYF.

V and J are TRBV2 and TRBJ2-1; D might be TRBD2 (6 bases). This CDR3 region has 15 residues. CDR1 SNHLY and CDR2 FYNNEI come from the germline V gene. V lost 4 bases and J 0 bases, leaving 10 bases between the germline ends. CDR3 in DNA: TGTGCCAGCAGTGGGGCGGGGAGCTCCTACAATGAGCAGTTCTTC. Translating it yields CASSGAGSSYNEQFF. Variable domain in full (rest from reference TRBV2 and TRBJ2-1): EPEVTQTPSHQVTQMGQEVILRCVPISNHLYFYWYRQILGQKVEFLVSFYNNEISEKSEIFDDQFSVERPDGSNFTLKIRSTKLEDSAMYFCASSGAGSSYNEQFFGPGTRLTVL.

This chain connects TRBV6-1 to TRBJ2-7, with TRBD1 matching 9 bases. The CDR3 extends over 19 amino acids. With V trimmed by 3 bases and J by 4 bases, 19 bases remained unmatched. Germline V gene data show CDR1 as MNHNS and CDR2 as SASEGT. CDR3 nucleotide sequence: TGTGCCAGCAGTGAGTACTCTTCCCAACACCGGGACAGGGCTTACGAGCAGTACTTC. Translation: CASSEYSSQHRDRAYEQYF.

The V gene is TRBV7-3, the J gene TRBJ1-1; D perhaps matches TRBD1 (5 bases). The CDR3 is made up of 17 amino acids. V was cut by 1 base and J by 5 bases, with 20 bases left in between. Germline CDR1 is SGHTA and CDR2 is FQGTGA. The CDR3: CASSLKPGPLAKTEAFF. The CDR3 bases are TGTGCCAGCAGCTTAAAGCCGGGACCCCTGGCTAAGACTGAAGCTTTCTTT.

V usage is TRBV30 and J usage is TRBJ1-2; a weak D match, TRBD1 (5 bases). The germline V gene has CDR1 GTSNPN and CDR2 SVGIG (reference sequence). The CDR3 has 14 residues. V was clipped by 4 bases and J by 0 bases, with 12 bases between them. CDR3 protein: CAWTRGRANYGYTF. As DNA, the CDR3 is TGTGCCTGGACTCGGGGCAGAGCTAACTATGGCTACACCTTC.

This clone was observed a handful of times. This chain links TRBV10-1 with TRBJ1-6; D is perhaps TRBD1 (5 bases). V gave up 9 bases and J gave up 2 bases, with 17 bases separating them. This CDR3 is built from 16 residues. CDR1 is WNHNN, CDR2 SYGVQD, per germline (reference sequence). The CDR3 here is CARFVFRVAYNSPLHF. CDR3 nucleotides: TGCGCCAGATTCGTTTTCAGGGTAGCCTATAATTCACCCCTCCACTTT.

This clone was counted between two and nine times. This sequence joins TRBV2 and TRBJ1-1; TRBD1 matches at 9 bases. The V and J ends lost 2 bases and 7 bases, in that order; junction bases with no gene match: 11. The CDR3 has 16 amino acids. Germline lookup yields CDR1 SNHLY and CDR2 FYNNEI. CDR3 residues: CASSENRGLRYGEAFF. Written as DNA, the CDR3 is TGTGCCAGCAGTGAAAACAGGGGGCTCCGCTACGGTGAAGCTTTCTTT.

In its sample, this clone was seen once. The rearrangement joins TRBV24-1 to TRBJ2-5; 9 bases map to TRBD1. Germline values: CDR1 KGHDR, CDR2 SFDVKD. The V segment lost 9 bases and the J segment 0 bases; nucleotides outside the gene matches: 16. The CDR3 sequence is 18 residues long. CDR3 nucleotides: TGTGCCACCGGCGAACAAAACGGACAGGGGTTGTACCAAGAGACCCAGTACTTC. It yields the protein CATGEQNGQGLYQETQYF.

The gene calls are TRBV6-5 and TRBJ1-4; 8 positions match TRBD1. Germline assignment: CDR1 MNHEY and CDR2 SVGAGI. This CDR3 region has 14 residues. V was clipped by 6 bases and J by 8 bases; unmatched bases: 8. In DNA form, the CDR3 reads TGTGCCAGCAGAGGACAGGGACAAGGGGAAAAACTGTTTTTT. This encodes CASRGQGQGEKLFF.

The chain recombines TRBV18 with TRBJ1-1; possibly TRBD1 for D (5 bases). Trimming left V 5 bases short and J 3 bases short, with 10 bases between. The CDR3 has 13 residues. Per the germline V gene, CDR1 is KGHSH and CDR2 is LQKENI. CDR3 sequence (DNA): TGTGCCAGCTCAGGGACCATTGACACTGAAGCTTTCTTT. This encodes CASSGTIDTEAFF.

The CDR3 DNA reads as TGCGCCAGCAGCTTGTATACAGGGGATCCCGGGGAGCTGTTTTTT. This translates into CASSLYTGDPGELFF. The chain is built from TRBV5-1 and TRBJ2-2, with 7 bases identical to TRBD1. Unmatched junction bases numbered 6, after V lost 1 base and J lost 6 bases. Germline CDR1 reads SGHRS; CDR2 reads YFSETQ. The CDR3 has 15 residues. Full variable domain (rest looked up from reference TRBV5-1 and TRBJ2-2): KAGVTQTPRYLIKTRGQQVTLSCSPISGHRSVSWYQQTPGQGLQFLFEYFSETQRNKGNFPGRFSGRQFSNSRSEMNVSTLELGDSALYLCASSLYTGDPGELFFGEGSRLTVL.

This chain uses TRBV5-1 with TRBJ2-3, with TRBD1 as a possible D gene (5 bases). Germline V gene lookup returns CDR1 SGHRS and CDR2 YFSETQ. This CDR3 comprises 17 residues. Trimming shortened V by 1 base and J by 0 bases, and 15 bases separated the two germline ends. Here the CDR3 reads CASSLRSTASSTDTQYF. The CDR3 bases are TGCGCCAGCAGCTTGAGGTCGACAGCATCTAGCACAGATACGCAGTATTTT. Full variable domain (rest looked up from reference TRBV5-1 and TRBJ2-3): KAGVTQTPRYLIKTRGQQVTLSCSPISGHRSVSWYQQTPGQGLQFLFEYFSETQRNKGNFPGRFSGRQFSNSRSEMNVSTLELGDSALYLCASSLRSTASSTDTQYFGPGTRLTVL.

The chain has TRBV5-1 and TRBJ2-2; no reliable D call. With 0 bases removed from V and 2 bases from J, the gap between germline ends came to 8 bases. CDR3 length: 15 amino acids. CDR1 is SGHRS and CDR2 is YFSETQ in the germline V gene. The CDR3 region is CASSLGLTNTGELFF. The CDR3 nucleotides read TGCGCCAGCAGCTTGGGACTTACAAACACCGGGGAGCTGTTTTTT.

This clone has a single count. The rearrangement uses TRBV5-6 and TRBJ1-1; TRBD1 might be the D (6 bases). V lost 4 bases and J lost 3, with 19 bases in between. This CDR3 spans 16 amino acids. CDR1 is SGHDT, CDR2 YYEEEE, per germline. CDR3 nucleotide sequence: TGTGCCAGCAGCGCGCCTCCGGGACATCAGGACACTGAAGCTTTCTTT. Amino acid sequence: CASSAPPGHQDTEAFF.

This clone was counted a few times. V and J are TRBV6-2 or TRBV6-3 and TRBJ1-1; no clear D gene. V lost 5 bases, J lost 6 bases, and 13 bases lay in between. Germline lookup yields CDR1 MNHEY and CDR2 SVGEGT. This CDR3 is 13 amino acids long. The CDR3 spells CASSKTLPPEAFF. The CDR3, as DNA: TGTGCCAGCAGTAAAACCCTACCCCCTGAAGCTTTCTTT.

A single count supports this clone. The V and J genes are TRBV9 and TRBJ1-2; TRBD1 aligns across 11 bases. Germline assignment: CDR1 SGDLS and CDR2 YYNGEE. The CDR3 loop spans 14 amino acids. The trim removed 3 bases at V and 8 bases at J, leaving 6 bases unmatched. Here the CDR3 reads CASSAGQGAWGYTF. In nucleotides, the CDR3 is TGTGCCAGCAGCGCCGGACAGGGGGCTTGGGGCTACACCTTC.

V usage is TRBV14 and J usage is TRBJ1-6; D remains ambiguous. The CDR3 consists of 15 residues. Germline V gene data show CDR1 as SGHDN and CDR2 as FVKESK. Trimming removed 3 bases from V and 0 bases from J, with 6 bases in between. The CDR3 nucleotides are TGTGCCAGCAGCCACCGGAGCTCCTATAATTCACCCCTCCACTTT. Translating it yields CASSHRSSYNSPLHF.

The table lists this clone with a count of one. The chain joins TRBV6-2 or TRBV6-3 to TRBJ1-1, with 7 bases lining up with TRBD1. Germline values: CDR1 MNHEY, CDR2 SVGEGT. This CDR3 contains 16 residues. Trimming removed 3 bases from V and 7 bases from J; junction bases left unmatched: 14. DNA for the CDR3: TGTGCCAGCAGTTATTTCAATCAGGGGGGAAGAAATGAAGCTTTCTTT. Translated: CASSYFNQGGRNEAFF.

In its sample, this clone was seen a few times. The J gene is TRBJ1-2, the V gene TRBV2; no firm D call. The CDR3 spans 13 residues. V was pared by 7 bases and J by 4 bases, with 13 bases between. The germline V gene has CDR1 SNHLY and CDR2 FYNNEI. CDR3 sequence (DNA): TGTGCCAGCAAAACGGAGGGAGGCTATGGCTACACCTTC. This sequence encodes CASKTEGGYGYTF.